Below, 4 T cell receptor beta chains from the same sample are listed, as sequenced in a study of control samples from healthy donors and cancer patients. This table comes from immunoSEQ multiplex PCR, and its TCRdb copy is limited to in-frame clones, with some not included. This table has about 59,000 clones, 92% appearing once. Sequencing input: PBMCs. These receptors originate from a man aged 35 to 55 with colorectal cancer.

The chain carries TRBV29-1 and TRBJ1-5, with a weak D call TRBD1 (5 bases). CDR1 SQVTM and CDR2 ANQGSEA come from the germline V gene. The CDR3 runs 12 residues. Trimming removed 4 bases from V and 6 bases from J, with 10 bases in between. CDR3: CSVGGAGQPQHF. As DNA, the CDR3 is TGCAGCGTTGGAGGGGCGGGTCAGCCCCAGCATTTT.

The chain uses TRBV9 and TRBJ2-2; D is unresolved. V shed 0 bases and J shed 1 base, with 10 bases lying between them. Per the germline V gene, CDR1 is SGDLS and CDR2 is YYNGEE. The CDR3 runs 16 residues. The CDR3 DNA reads TGTGCCAGCAGCGTAGGGGGTGGCAGGAACACCGGGGAGCTGTTTTTT. It translates to CASSVGGGRNTGELFF.

The chain recombines TRBV5-6 with TRBJ1-1; no clear D. CDR1 is SGHDT, CDR2 YYEEEE, per germline. V was trimmed by 4 bases and J by 0 bases, leaving 16 bases between them. The CDR3 totals 16 residues. CDR3 protein: CASSIRPPTMNTEAFF. CDR3 sequence (DNA): TGTGCCAGCAGCATACGACCGCCTACCATGAACACTGAAGCTTTCTTT.

This chain connects TRBV5-1 to TRBJ1-1; 10 bases match TRBD1. Trimming took 4 bases from V and 4 from J; bases not matched to a gene: 10. This CDR3 region has 16 residues. The germline gives CDR1 SGHRS, CDR2 YFSETQ. In nucleotides, the CDR3 is TGCGCCAGCAGCCCAGGACAGGGGGTACGTAGCACTGAAGCTTTCTTT. Protein sequence: CASSPGQGVRSTEAFF.